Presented here are 16 T cell receptor beta chains from one specimen sequenced in a study of blood T cell repertoires in COVID-19. Profiling relied on immunoSEQ multiplex PCR, and the TCRdb table lists in-frame clones only, not all of them. The sample has about 150,000 clones, 60% to 85% seen once. Sequencing was performed on peripheral blood. The source of these receptors is an elderly man with acute or convalescent COVID-19.

The CDR3 nucleotides are TGCGCCAGCAGCGCCCGGTTCGGCGCGGACACTGAAGCTTTCTTT. As protein: CASSARFGADTEAFF. The rearrangement joins TRBV5-1 to TRBJ1-1; D remains ambiguous. The V end was cut by 4 bases, the J end by 3 bases, with 16 bases between. Germline V gives CDR1 SGHRS, CDR2 YFSETQ. The CDR3 covers 15 residues.

The rearrangement joins TRBV4-2 to TRBJ2-2; TRBD2 aligns across 12 bases. V dropped 3 bases and J dropped 0; count of bases not matched to a gene: 2. Germline V gives CDR1 LGHNA, CDR2 YNFKEQ. The CDR3 runs 17 residues. The CDR3, as DNA: TGTGCCAGCAGCCACCCTAGCGGGGGGGCGAACACCGGGGAGCTGTTTTTT. It codes for CASSHPSGGANTGELFF.

V gene TRBV3-1 (or the pseudogene TRBV3-2) combines with J gene TRBJ1-5; D gene uncertain. The CDR3 has 16 residues. Trimming pared 1 base from V and 1 base from J, leaving 11 bases between. Germline V gene sequence: CDR1 LGHDT, CDR2 YNNKEL (reference sequence). CDR3 coding DNA: TGTGCCAGCAGCCAAGGCGGGATGGTAAGCAATCAGCCCCAGCATTTT. Protein sequence: CASSQGGMVSNQPQHF.

The rearrangement joins TRBV19 to TRBJ1-5; the D is unclear. The CDR3 runs to 13 residues. In germline, CDR1 is LNHDA, CDR2 SQIVND (reference sequence). The ends were cut back, 7 bases at V and 2 bases at J, with 9 bases in the middle. This CDR3 reads CASMWGGNQPQHF. Written as DNA, the CDR3 is TGTGCCAGTATGTGGGGAGGCAATCAGCCCCAGCATTTT.

The V call is TRBV6-6, the J call TRBJ2-3; TRBD1 matches at 8 bases. V lost 5 bases to trimming and J lost 4 bases; unmatched junction nucleotides: 8. The germline V gene has CDR1 MNHNY and CDR2 SVGAGI (reference sequence). The CDR3 has 15 residues. Written as DNA, the CDR3 is TGTGCCAGCAGTAGACAGGGGATTCGGGCAGATACGCAGTATTTT. It yields the protein CASSRQGIRADTQYF.

The J gene is TRBJ2-7, the V gene TRBV11-3; no reliable D call. V was cut by 0 bases and J by 7 bases, with 10 bases left in between. The CDR3 runs 13 residues. Germline V gene data show CDR1 as SGHNT and CDR2 as YENEEA. The CDR3 sequence: CASSLDAFNEQYF. The CDR3 bases are TGTGCCAGCAGCTTAGATGCGTTTAATGAGCAGTACTTC.

The chain is built from TRBV2 and TRBJ1-2; D is possibly TRBD1 (5 bases). The CDR3 loop spans 14 amino acids. V dropped 9 bases and J dropped 5 bases, with 19 bases sitting between them. CDR1 SNHLY and CDR2 FYNNEI come from the germline V gene. The CDR3 loop is CASNLDRGFYGYTF. As DNA, the CDR3 is TGTGCCAGTAACCTCGATCGGGGGTTTTATGGCTACACCTTC.

The chain joins TRBV6-5 to TRBJ2-7, with a tentative D call TRBD2 (5 bases). V lost 7 bases and J lost 9, with 13 bases in between. Germline V gene data show CDR1 as MNHEY and CDR2 as SVGAGI. This CDR3 is built from 11 residues. This CDR3 reads CASTEGHLQYF. CDR3 in DNA: TGTGCCAGCACCGAGGGTCACCTGCAGTACTTC.

The genes are TRBV10-2 and TRBJ2-7, with 7 nucleotides matching TRBD1. Trimming took 0 bases from V and 10 from J; bases not matched to a gene: 9. The CDR3 consists of 14 residues. Germline V CDR1 and CDR2: WSHSY, SAAADI. Here the CDR3 DNA reads TGCGCCAGCAGTGAGTCGACTTCGACAGGGATCCAGTACGTC. Amino acids: CASSESTSTGIQYV.

The V gene is TRBV6-5, the J gene TRBJ2-5; 7 bases fit TRBD2. CDR3 length: 14 amino acids. V was clipped by 6 bases and J by 5 bases; unmatched bases: 9. Germline CDR1 reads MNHEY; CDR2 reads SVGAGI. The CDR3 DNA sequence: TGTGCCAGCAGAGCCATGAGGGGAGGGGAGACCCAGTACTTC. Its protein is CASRAMRGGETQYF.

The V call is TRBV19, the J call TRBJ2-1; D perhaps matches TRBD2 (5 bases). V shed 10 bases and J shed 2 bases, with 12 bases lying between them. CDR3 length equals 13 residues. Germline-derived CDR1 and CDR2 are LNHDA and SQIVND (reference sequence). This CDR3 reads CATKDSPYNEQFF. In DNA, the CDR3 is TGTGCCACCAAGGACTCCCCCTACAATGAGCAGTTCTTC.

This clone was found once. The chain has TRBV12-3 or TRBV12-4 and TRBJ2-7; a weak D match, TRBD1 (6 bases). The CDR3 covers 12 residues. V was trimmed by 6 bases and J by 6 bases, leaving 12 bases between them. This chain's CDR3 is CASSLGAAEQYF. CDR3 in DNA: TGTGCCAGCAGCCTGGGGGCTGCCGAGCAGTACTTC.

This clone was counted once. The chain couples TRBV18 to TRBJ1-4, with 8 bases matching TRBD1. Looked up from germline, CDR1 is KGHSH and CDR2 is LQKENI. The CDR3 covers 15 residues. Losses at the gene ends were 2 bases for V and 7 bases for J; bases not matched to a gene: 6. CDR3 sequence reads: CASSPSQGAGEKLFF. The CDR3 DNA follows: TGTGCCAGCTCACCATCCCAGGGGGCTGGTGAAAAACTGTTTTTT.

The CDR3 nucleotides read TGCAGCGTCCTGGACAGGGGGACCCAGTACTTC. Its translation: CSVLDRGTQYF. The chain has TRBV29-1 and TRBJ2-5; 9 bases match TRBD1. In germline, CDR1 is SQVTM, CDR2 ANQGSEA. With V trimmed by 6 bases and J by 7 bases, 3 bases remained unmatched. CDR3 size: 11 residues. Filled out from reference TRBV29-1 and TRBJ2-5, the complete variable domain reads SAVISQKPSRDICQRGTSLTIQCQVDSQVTMMFWYRQQPGQSLTLIATANQGSEATYESGFVIDKFPISRPNLTFSTLTVSNMSPEDSSIYLCSVLDRGTQYFGPGTRLLVL.

There are a few counts of this clone. The genes are TRBV18 and TRBJ1-5; 12 positions agree with TRBD1. Trimming at V came to 1 base and at J to 7 bases, leaving 5 bases not matched to a gene. This CDR3 is built from 16 residues. Germline V gene lookup returns CDR1 KGHSH and CDR2 LQKENI. For the CDR3, the DNA is TGTGCCAGCTCACCACTGGGACAGGGGGCACGACAGCCCCAGCATTTT. Amino acids: CASSPLGQGARQPQHF.

The chain links TRBV10-2 to TRBJ1-6, with 8 bases fitting TRBD1. J gave up 7 bases and V 10 bases, and 6 bases lay outside the gene matches. CDR1 is WSHSY, CDR2 SAAADI, per germline. The CDR3 consists of 13 residues. The CDR3: CATLDRANSPLHF. As DNA, the CDR3 is TGCGCCACCTTGGACAGGGCCAATTCACCCCTCCACTTT.